This T cell receptor beta chain is drawn from a study of metastatic and nonmetastatic thyroid tumors. The overall study: The comparison covered peripheral blood and tumor or nodule tissue in malignant and benign thyroid patients.

This CDR3 has 16 residues. Germline V CDR1 and CDR2: SGHAT, FQDESV (reference sequence). Deletions cut 0 bases from V and 5 bases from J, with 14 bases between. Thyroid surgery was performed in patients who had received no treatment beforehand. TCRdb reprocessed the PCR reads using MiXCR. This table holds about 22,000 clones, roughly 23% found once. This TCR was recovered from a male donor with papillary thyroid cancer or a benign thyroid nodule (not recorded which). Some clones in this sample may be carry-over from other donors' samples. Sequencing was done on a sample of blood. The chain carries TRBV11-1 and TRBJ2-1; the D call may be TRBD1 or TRBD2 (6 bases each). CDR3 bases: TGTGCCAGCAGCTTAGCAGGGGGGTATGGTAACAATGAGCAGTTCTTC. The encoded protein is CASSLAGGYGNNEQFF.